Listed here are 15 T cell receptor beta chains from one sample, sequenced in a study of post-analysis software for immune sequencing data. General study points: Roughly 5 TRBV segments, TRBV5-6, TRBV5-1 and TRBV20-1 among them, were found more frequent in patients than controls.

Incorporated into the TCR beta cDNA libraries were unique molecular identifiers, which served to reduce PCR and sequencing biases. TCRdb analysed the PCR reads with MiXCR anew, one entry per CDR3 protein. The sample has around 710,000 distinct CDR3 sequences; under 60% are singletons. No cognate antigen is known for these TCRs. The sequencing input was blood. These receptors were obtained from a girl under 18 with multiple sclerosis.

V and J are TRBV28 and TRBJ1-5, with a possible D match to TRBD1 (5 bases). CDR1 and CDR2 (germline): MDHEN, SYDVKM. CDR3 length equals 14 residues. Trimming took off 8 bases at V and 2 bases at J, with 13 bases between the two ends. The CDR3 spells CASGPGRRNQPQHF. CDR3 coding DNA: TGTGCCAGCGGGCCGGGGCGCCGCAATCAGCCCCAGCATTTT. Full variable domain (rest looked up from reference TRBV28 and TRBJ1-5): DVKVTQSSRYLVKRTGEKVFLECVQDMDHENMFWYRQDPGLGLRLIYFSYDVKMKEKGDIPEGYSVSREKKERFSLILESASTNQTSMYLCASGPGRRNQPQHFGDGTRLSIL.

This clonotype appeared a single time. At one of its ends the junction is not consistent with the germline gene, which may arise from a read error. V is TRBV20-1 and J is TRBJ2-7; D is possibly TRBD2 (6 bases). The CDR3 is 15 amino acids. CDR1 and CDR2 (germline): DFQATT, SNEGSKA (reference sequence). The CDR3 spells CIARDRDSLSYEQYF. As DNA, the CDR3 is TGCATTGCTAGAGATCGGGACTCTCTCTCCTACGAGCAGTACTTC.

V usage is TRBV7-9 and J usage is TRBJ2-1; a weak D match, TRBD1 (6 bases). The germline CDR1 and CDR2 sequences are SEHNR and FQNEAQ (reference sequence). The CDR3 totals 15 residues. V gave up 5 bases and J gave up 3 bases, with 14 bases separating them. CDR3 nucleotides: TGTGCCAGCAGCCCCATGCAGGGGATCTACAATGAGCAGTTCTTC. Its protein is CASSPMQGIYNEQFF.

The table lists this clonotype with a count of one. The rearrangement uses TRBV7-9 and TRBJ2-1; tentatively, D is TRBD2 (6 bases). There are 15 residues in the CDR3. The V end lost 4 bases, the J end lost 7 bases, and 17 bases lay between the germline ends. The germline CDR1 and CDR2 sequences are SEHNR and FQNEAQ (reference sequence). DNA for the CDR3: TGTGCCAGCAGCTCCCGGGGCACGGCGGGGAATGAGCAGTTCTTC. Translated: CASSSRGTAGNEQFF. Variable domain in full (rest from reference TRBV7-9 and TRBJ2-1): DTGVSQNPRHKITKRGQNVTFRCDPISEHNRLYWYRQTLGQGPEFLTYFQNEAQLEKSRLLSDRFSAERPKGSFSTLEIQRTEQGDSAMYLCASSSRGTAGNEQFFGPGTRLTVL.

The chain combines TRBV7-8 with TRBJ2-1; 9 nucleotides line up with TRBD2. The CDR3 length is 14 residues. Germline V gene sequence: CDR1 SGHVS, CDR2 FQNEAQ. Trimming removed 8 bases from V and 8 bases from J; junction bases left unmatched: 10. The CDR3 region has the DNA TGTGCCAGCGGTCTGGGACTAGCAGGGCATGAGCAGTTCTTC. Translating it yields CASGLGLAGHEQFF.

This clonotype turned up a few times. CDR3 sequence reads: CSVELGLHTDTQYF. CDR3 in DNA: TGCAGCGTTGAGCTAGGCCTTCACACAGATACGCAGTATTTT. This chain connects TRBV29-1 to TRBJ2-3; no firm D call. Trimming left V 3 bases short and J 2 bases short, with 12 bases between. This CDR3 contains 14 residues. Germline V lookup: CDR1 SQVTM, CDR2 ANQGSEA.

The chain is built from TRBV20-1 and TRBJ2-7, with D perhaps TRBD1 or TRBD2 (5 bases each). The CDR3 consists of 15 residues. The V gene lost 3 bases and the J gene lost 5 bases, with 20 bases spanning the gap. Looked up from germline, CDR1 is DFQATT and CDR2 is SNEGSKA (reference sequence). CDR3 amino acids: CSARGVTAPIHEQYF. DNA for the CDR3: TGCAGTGCTAGGGGGGTGACAGCTCCTATTCACGAGCAGTACTTC.

The chain combines TRBV7-3 with TRBJ2-7, with 8 bases fitting TRBD2. CDR1 and CDR2 from the germline V gene are SGHTA and FQGTGA. The CDR3 is 15 amino acids. V lost 2 bases and J lost 5; bases outside the gene matches: 8. As DNA, the CDR3 is TGTGCCAGCAGCTTAGCCAGCGGGAGTATCAACGAGCAGTACTTC. It specifies CASSLASGSINEQYF.

Only a few counts were recorded for this clonotype. It may be a read error: a sequence one base away is much more abundant. The chain has TRBV12-3 or TRBV12-4 and TRBJ2-5; either TRBD1 or TRBD2 may supply D (6 bases each). V lost 6 bases and J lost 5, with 19 bases in between. The CDR3 spans 15 residues. The CDR3 DNA reads as TGTGCCAGCAGCCGACGCCCACGGGGGCGGGAGACCCAGTACTTC. Amino acid sequence: CASSRRPRGRETQYF.

This clonotype was counted only a few times. This chain links TRBV28 with TRBJ2-7, with D hard to call. This CDR3 spans 11 amino acids. Trimming stripped 7 bases from V and 4 bases from J, with 8 bases between. Germline CDR1 and CDR2: MDHEN and SYDVKM. CDR3 coding DNA: TGTGCCAGCACCTTGGAATACGAGCAGTACTTC. Translation gives CASTLEYEQYF.

In this sample, this clonotype turned up once. The V call is TRBV30, the J call TRBJ2-7; D is unresolved. The DNA end is more similar to TRBJ2-5, so the J call may be wrong. The CDR3 is 13 amino acids. Germline lookup yields CDR1 GTSNPN and CDR2 SVGIG (reference sequence). The CDR3 DNA follows: TGTGCCTGGGGTCTCTCATTGGGAGAGACCCAGTACTTC. Translating it yields CAWGLSLGETQYF.

The chain carries TRBV14 and TRBJ2-5, with D perhaps matching TRBD2 (7 bases). With the DNA end fitting TRBJ2-7 better, the J assignment may be wrong. Germline CDR1 SGHDN, CDR2 FVKESK. The CDR3 covers 16 residues. This CDR3 is CASSQEWGGLVNEQYF. The CDR3, as DNA: TGTGCCAGCAGCCAAGAATGGGGGGGCTTGGTTAACGAGCAGTACTTC.

The rearrangement uses TRBV20-1 and TRBJ2-1; no reliable D call. This CDR3 region has 12 residues. Germline V gene data show CDR1 as DFQATT and CDR2 as SNEGSKA (reference sequence). V was shortened by 5 bases and J by 10 bases, with 15 bases between the two germline ends. The CDR3 is CSASSLRPEQFF. CDR3 bases: TGCAGTGCTTCTTCTCTCCGACCCGAGCAGTTCTTC.

This clonotype was detected only once. The J gene is TRBJ2-5, the V gene TRBV25-1; 13 nucleotides align to TRBD2. Unmatched junction bases numbered 7, after V lost 10 bases and J lost 2 bases. Germline CDR1 MGHDK, CDR2 SYGVNS. The CDR3 covers 15 residues. The DNA of the CDR3 is TGTGCCACTGGGACTAGCGGGGCTTATCAAGAGACCCAGTACTTC. Translated, it gives CATGTSGAYQETQYF.

The chain combines TRBV20-1 with TRBJ2-7; 10 nucleotides match TRBD2. The V gene end was trimmed by 0 bases and the J gene end by 6 bases; junction bases not matched to a gene: 11. CDR1 is DFQATT and CDR2 is SNEGSKA in the germline V gene (reference sequence). The CDR3 length is 16 residues. CDR3 in amino acids: CSARDVLAGARLEQYF. As DNA, the CDR3 is TGCAGTGCTAGAGATGTCCTAGCGGGAGCCCGCCTCGAGCAGTACTTC.